This T cell receptor (beta chain) was retrieved from a study of T cell repertoires in cytomegalovirus infection. The CDR3 consists of 15 residues. J was trimmed by 6 bases and V by 1 base; bases with no gene match: 4. Germline V gene lookup returns CDR1 SGHDT and CDR2 YYEEEE. Details on this clonotype: No antigen is known for it.

TCRdb independently ran MiXCR on the reads; one entry per CDR3 protein. The sample has 380,000 or so distinct CDR3 sequences; roughly 36% are singletons. The V call is TRBV5-6, the J call TRBJ2-1; TRBD2 agrees at 10 bases. The sample was cultured PBMCs, taken from culture after CMV antigen stimulation. The TCR was taken from a human donor in good health (CMV status not recorded). Some clones in this sample may be carry-over from other donors' samples. The CDR3 spells CASSLLLAGANEQFF. In nucleotides, the CDR3 is TGTGCCAGCAGCTTGCTTCTAGCGGGAGCCAATGAGCAGTTCTTC.